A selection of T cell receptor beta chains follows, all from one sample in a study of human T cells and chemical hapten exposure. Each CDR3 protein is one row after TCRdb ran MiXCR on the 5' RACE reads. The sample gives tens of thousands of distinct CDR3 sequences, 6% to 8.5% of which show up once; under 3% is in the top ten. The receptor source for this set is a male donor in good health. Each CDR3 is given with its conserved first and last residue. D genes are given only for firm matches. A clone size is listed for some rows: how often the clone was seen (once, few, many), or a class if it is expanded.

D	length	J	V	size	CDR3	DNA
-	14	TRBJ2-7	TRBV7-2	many	CASSPIWSNYEQYF	TGTGCCAGCAGCCCAATATGGTCAAACTACGAGCAGTACTTC
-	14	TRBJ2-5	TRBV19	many	CASSIVAGGETQYF	TGTGCCAGTAGTATAGTAGCCGGGGGAGAGACCCAGTACTTC
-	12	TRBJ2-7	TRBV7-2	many	CASIKDGGEQYF	TGTGCCAGCATAAAAGACGGGGGTGAGCAGTACTTC
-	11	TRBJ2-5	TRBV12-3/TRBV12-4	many	CASSRRETQYF	TGTGCCAGCAGTCGGAGGGAGACCCAGTACTTC
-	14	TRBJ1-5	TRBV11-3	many	CASSGDGLWQPQHF	TGTGCCAGCAGCGGAGACGGACTATGGCAGCCCCAGCATTTT
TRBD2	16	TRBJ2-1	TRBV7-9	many	CASSSMTSGRYNEQFF	TGTGCCAGCAGCTCGATGACTAGCGGACGTTACAATGAGCAGTTCTTC
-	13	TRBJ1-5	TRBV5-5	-	CASSLDAFQPQHF	TGTGCCAGCAGCTTGGACGCCTTTCAGCCCCAGCATTTT
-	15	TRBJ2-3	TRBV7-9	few	CASSPGDSVLDTQYF	TGTGCCAGCAGCCCCGGGGACTCGGTGCTGGATACGCAGTATTTT
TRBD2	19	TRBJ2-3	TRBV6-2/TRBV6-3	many	CASSYRPPGLASRTDTQYF	TGTGCCAGCAGTTACCGCCCTCCGGGACTAGCTTCACGGACTGATACGCAGTATTTT
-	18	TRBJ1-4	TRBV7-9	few	CASSSLSGTPTTNEKLFF	TGTGCCAGCAGCTCGTTATCCGGGACACCTACAACTAATGAAAAACTGTTTTTT
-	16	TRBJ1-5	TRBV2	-	CASSEVGAQPNQPQHF	TGTGCCAGCAGTGAAGTGGGGGCCCAACCCAATCAGCCCCAGCATTTT
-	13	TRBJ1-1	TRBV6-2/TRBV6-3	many	CASSYRDNTEAFF	TGTGCCAGCAGTTACCGGGACAACACTGAAGCTTTCTTT
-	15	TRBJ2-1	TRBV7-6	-	CASSSLARTYNEQFF	TGTGCCAGCAGCTCCCTTGCGAGGACCTACAATGAGCAGTTCTTC
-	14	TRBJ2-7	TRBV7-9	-	CASSRTRGTYEQYF	TGTGCCAGCAGCCGGACCCGGGGGACCTACGAGCAGTACTTC